These T cell receptor beta chains were read from a single sample in a study of early T cells in non-severe SARS-CoV-2 infection. TCRdb redid the calling of the 5' RACE reads with MiXCR, one entry per CDR3 protein. The data hold some 38,000 distinct CDR3 sequences, with just under 4% observed a single time. The specimen sequenced was whole blood. All receptors derive from an adult who was a healthcare worker with PCR-confirmed SARS-CoV-2 infection or an uninfected control (not recorded which). CDR3s include the opening cysteine and the closing phenylalanine or tryptophan. The D gene is left open where the match is weak. Clone size is shown for a subset of rows, as once, few, many or a class of expanded clone.

d_gene,abundance,v_gene,len,j_gene,CDR3aa,CDR3nt
.,many,TRBV7-8,15,TRBJ2-3,CASSLGQIITDTQYF,TGTGCCAGCAGCTTAGGACAGATTATCACAGATACGCAGTATTTT
.,many,TRBV12-3/TRBV12-4,14,TRBJ1-5,CASSFRGTDQPQHF,TGTGCCAGCAGTTTTAGGGGCACTGATCAGCCCCAGCATTTT
TRBD2,many,TRBV18,15,TRBJ2-6,CASRGGNSGANVLTF,TGTGCCAGCCGCGGGGGGAACTCTGGGGCCAACGTCCTGACTTTC
.,many,TRBV19,13,TRBJ2-7,CASSIRDSYEQYF,TGTGCCAGTAGTATCCGGGACTCCTACGAGCAGTACTTC
.,many,TRBV19,12,TRBJ2-3,CARPTGRETQYF,TGTGCCAGACCAACTGGTAGGGAAACGCAGTATTTT
.,many,TRBV20-1,14,TRBJ2-3,CSATLWPDTDTQYF,TGCAGTGCCACCCTATGGCCCGACACAGATACGCAGTATTTT
TRBD2,many,TRBV9,14,TRBJ2-7,CASSPRTSGYEQYF,TGTGCCAGCAGCCCCCGGACTAGCGGCTACGAGCAGTACTTC
.,many,TRBV7-3,12,TRBJ1-1,CASSFGNTEAFF,TGTGCCAGCAGCTTTGGGAACACTGAAGCTTTCTTT
TRBD2,many,TRBV28,15,TRBJ2-1,CASSPTSGRAFEQFF,TGTGCCAGCAGCCCAACTAGCGGGAGGGCCTTTGAGCAGTTCTTC
.,many,TRBV4-2,15,TRBJ2-7,CASSPSVGTNYEQYF,TGTGCCAGCAGCCCCTCCGTAGGTACCAACTACGAGCAGTACTTC
TRBD1,many,TRBV6-4,16,TRBJ2-3,CASLTLNGQGTDTQYF,TGTGCCAGCCTGACCCTGAATGGACAGGGGACAGATACGCAGTATTTT
.,few,TRBV7-9,12,TRBJ2-1,CASSSASNEQFF,TGTGCCAGCAGCTCGGCGAGCAATGAGCAGTTCTTC
TRBD2,many,TRBV20-1,19,TRBJ2-4,CSARGRGLAGGISKNIQYF,TGCAGTGCTAGAGGGCGGGGACTAGCGGGAGGAATATCCAAAAACATTCAGTACTTC
.,.,TRBV11-1,12,TRBJ1-2,CASSHDDHGYTF,TGTGCCAGCAGCCACGACGACCATGGCTACACCTTC
TRBD1,few,TRBV20-1,16,TRBJ1-5,CSARAGQTARNQPQHF,TGCAGTGCTAGAGCGGGACAGACAGCTCGCAATCAGCCCCAGCATTTT
TRBD1,many,TRBV4-3,18,TRBJ2-1,CASSLSGPGQGFWNEQFF,TGCGCCAGCAGCCTAAGTGGGCCGGGACAGGGGTTTTGGAATGAGCAGTTCTTC
TRBD1,many,TRBV6-6,14,TRBJ2-5,CASEIPGQKETQYF,TGTGCCAGTGAAATTCCGGGACAGAAAGAGACCCAGTACTTC
TRBD2,many,TRBV6-4,16,TRBJ2-3,CASSAGSGILTDTQYF,TGTGCCAGCAGCGCCGGTAGCGGGATCCTGACAGATACGCAGTATTTT
TRBD1,many,TRBV6-5,17,TRBJ2-1,CASSGAWGTGGYNEQFF,TGTGCCAGCAGTGGAGCCTGGGGGACAGGGGGCTACAATGAGCAGTTCTTC
.,few,TRBV19,15,TRBJ1-2,CASSIPGPTGYGYTF,TGTGCCAGTAGTATACCCGGGCCGACAGGCTATGGCTACACCTTC
TRBD1,many,TRBV15,17,TRBJ2-3,CATSRGEDRGLWDTQYF,TGTGCCACCAGCAGAGGCGAGGACAGGGGGCTCTGGGATACGCAGTATTTT
TRBD2,.,TRBV27,14,TRBJ2-7,CASSSGTSVYEQYF,TGTGCCAGCAGTTCCGGGACTAGCGTGTACGAGCAGTACTTC